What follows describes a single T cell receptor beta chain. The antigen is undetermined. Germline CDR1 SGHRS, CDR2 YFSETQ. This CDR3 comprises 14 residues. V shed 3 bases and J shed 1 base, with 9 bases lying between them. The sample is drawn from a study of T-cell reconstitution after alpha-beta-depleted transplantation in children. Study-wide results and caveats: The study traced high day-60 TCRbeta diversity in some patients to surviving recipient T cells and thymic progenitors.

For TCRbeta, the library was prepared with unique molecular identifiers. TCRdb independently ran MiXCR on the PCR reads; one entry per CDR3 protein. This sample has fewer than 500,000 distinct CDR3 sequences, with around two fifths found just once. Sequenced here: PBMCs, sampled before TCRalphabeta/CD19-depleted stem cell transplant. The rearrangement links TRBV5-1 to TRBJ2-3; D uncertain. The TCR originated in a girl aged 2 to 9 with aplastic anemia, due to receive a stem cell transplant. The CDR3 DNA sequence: TGCGCCAGCAGCTCCCAGGATCGCACAGATACGCAGTATTTT. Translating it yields CASSSQDRTDTQYF. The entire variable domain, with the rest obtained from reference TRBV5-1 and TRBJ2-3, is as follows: KAGVTQTPRYLIKTRGQQVTLSCSPISGHRSVSWYQQTPGQGLQFLFEYFSETQRNKGNFPGRFSGRQFSNSRSEMNVSTLELGDSALYLCASSSQDRTDTQYFGPGTRLTVL.